One T cell receptor beta chain is described in this entry. What it binds is not known. This sample is part of a study of T cell repertoires in cytomegalovirus infection. Overall study: It can be stated that public TCR beta signatures indicated CMV infection as well as a matching HLA type. Study-wide results and limits: Totalled public TCR beta family frequency picked out people who carried CMV plus the relevant HLA.

The CDR3 totals 16 residues. Trimming took off 7 bases at V and 6 bases at J, with 22 bases between the two ends. TCRdb called the reads again in MiXCR, with one record for every CDR3 protein. The sample consists of about 770,000 distinct CDR3 sequences, approximately 32% of them appearing once. This specimen consisted of cultured CD8+ T cells from PBMCs, obtained from culture after CMV antigen stimulation. The clonotype originates from a human donor in good health (CMV status not recorded). Some clones in this sample may be carry-over from other donors' samples. The chain links TRBV12-3 or TRBV12-4 to TRBJ2-1; possible D gene TRBD1, 6 bases. The CDR3 is CASTGVHSSRFNEQFF. The CDR3 DNA follows: TGTGCCAGCACAGGGGTGCACTCCTCGAGGTTCAATGAGCAGTTCTTC.